This T cell receptor (beta chain) came from a study of blood T cell repertoires in COVID-19. This clone was observed once. The CDR3 is 13 residues long. Per the germline V gene, CDR1 is SGHVS and CDR2 is FQNEAQ. V gave up 5 bases and J gave up 5 bases; unmatched junction bases: 5. Method: immunoSEQ multiplex PCR; TCRdb's copy keeps in-frame clones and lacks some. The sample has some 200,000 clones; 80% to 90% are singletons. The source of this sequence is a woman aged 70-85 years with COVID-19, enrolled during active disease. The sequencing input was peripheral blood. This chain links TRBV7-8 with TRBJ2-5; TRBD2 agrees at 7 bases. The CDR3 protein is CASSPSGKETQYF. The CDR3 coding sequence is TGTGCCAGCAGCCCCAGCGGGAAGGAGACCCAGTACTTC.